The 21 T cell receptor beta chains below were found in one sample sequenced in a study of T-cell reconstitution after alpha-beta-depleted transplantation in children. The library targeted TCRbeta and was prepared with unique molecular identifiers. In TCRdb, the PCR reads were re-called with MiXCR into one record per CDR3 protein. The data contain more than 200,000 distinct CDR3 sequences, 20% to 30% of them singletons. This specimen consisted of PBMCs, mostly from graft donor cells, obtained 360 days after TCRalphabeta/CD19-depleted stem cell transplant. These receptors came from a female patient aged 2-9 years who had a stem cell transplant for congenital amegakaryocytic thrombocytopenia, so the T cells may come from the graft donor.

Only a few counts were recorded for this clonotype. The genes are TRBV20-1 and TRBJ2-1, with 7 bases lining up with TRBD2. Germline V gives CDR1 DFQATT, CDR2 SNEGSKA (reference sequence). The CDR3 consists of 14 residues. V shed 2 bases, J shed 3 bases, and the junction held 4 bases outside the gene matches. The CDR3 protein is CSARLGGGYNEQFF. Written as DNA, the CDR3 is TGCAGTGCTAGACTTGGGGGGGGCTACAATGAGCAGTTCTTC.

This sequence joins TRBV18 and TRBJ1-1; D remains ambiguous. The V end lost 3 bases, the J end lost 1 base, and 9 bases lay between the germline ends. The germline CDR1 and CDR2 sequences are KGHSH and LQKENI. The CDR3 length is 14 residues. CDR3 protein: CASSPVSRNTEAFF. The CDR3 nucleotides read TGTGCCAGCTCACCGGTCAGCAGGAACACTGAAGCTTTCTTT.

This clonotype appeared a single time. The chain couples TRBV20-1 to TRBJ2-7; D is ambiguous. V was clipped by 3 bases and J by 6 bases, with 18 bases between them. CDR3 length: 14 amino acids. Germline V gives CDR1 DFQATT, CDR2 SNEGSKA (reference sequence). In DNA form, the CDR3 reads TGCAGTGCTAGGGCCTATGGGCCCTCGCGCGAGCAGTACTTC. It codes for CSARAYGPSREQYF.

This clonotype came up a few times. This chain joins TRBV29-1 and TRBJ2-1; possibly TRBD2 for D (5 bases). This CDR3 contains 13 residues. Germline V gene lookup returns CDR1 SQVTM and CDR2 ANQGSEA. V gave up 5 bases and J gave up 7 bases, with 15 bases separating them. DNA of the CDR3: TGCAGCGTTTCCGAGGGCCCGGGTAATGAGCAGTTCTTC. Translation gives CSVSEGPGNEQFF.

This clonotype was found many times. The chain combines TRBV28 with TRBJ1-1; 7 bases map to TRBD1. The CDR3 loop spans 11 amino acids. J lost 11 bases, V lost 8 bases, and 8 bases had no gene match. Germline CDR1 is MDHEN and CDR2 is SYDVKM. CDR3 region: CASWEGAVAFF. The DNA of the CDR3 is TGTGCCAGCTGGGAGGGGGCGGTGGCTTTCTTT.

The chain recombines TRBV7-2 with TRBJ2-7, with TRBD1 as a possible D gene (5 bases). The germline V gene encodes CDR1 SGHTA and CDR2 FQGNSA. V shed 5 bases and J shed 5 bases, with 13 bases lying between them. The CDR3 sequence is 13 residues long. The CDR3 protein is CASSNRSTNEQYF. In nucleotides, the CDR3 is TGTGCCAGCAGCAACAGGTCCACCAACGAGCAGTACTTC.

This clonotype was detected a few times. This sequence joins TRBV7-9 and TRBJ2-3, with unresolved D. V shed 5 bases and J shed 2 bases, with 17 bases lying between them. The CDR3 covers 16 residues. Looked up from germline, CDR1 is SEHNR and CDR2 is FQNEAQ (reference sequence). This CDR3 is CASSAPVPQVTDTQYF. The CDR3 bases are TGTGCCAGCAGCGCGCCTGTTCCCCAGGTCACAGATACGCAGTATTTT.

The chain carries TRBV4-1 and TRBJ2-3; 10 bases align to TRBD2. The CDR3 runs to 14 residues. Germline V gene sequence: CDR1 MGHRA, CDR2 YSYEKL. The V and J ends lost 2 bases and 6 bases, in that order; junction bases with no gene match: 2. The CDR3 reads CASSQLAGDDTQYF. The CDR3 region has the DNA TGCGCCAGCAGCCAACTAGCGGGGGACGATACGCAGTATTTT.

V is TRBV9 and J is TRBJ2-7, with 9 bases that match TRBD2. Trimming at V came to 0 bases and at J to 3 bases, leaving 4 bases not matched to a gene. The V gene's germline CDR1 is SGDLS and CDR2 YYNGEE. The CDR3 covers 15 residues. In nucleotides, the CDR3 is TGTGCCAGCAGCGTAGGGGTAGCGGGAGTCTACGAGCAGTACTTC. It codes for CASSVGVAGVYEQYF.

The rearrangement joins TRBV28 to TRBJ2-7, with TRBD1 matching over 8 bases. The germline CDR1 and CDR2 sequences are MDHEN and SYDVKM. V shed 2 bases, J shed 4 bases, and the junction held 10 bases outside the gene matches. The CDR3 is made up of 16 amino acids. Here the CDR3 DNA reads TGTGCCAGCAGTTTAATTCCCGGGACAGGCACATACGAGCAGTACTTC. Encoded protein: CASSLIPGTGTYEQYF.

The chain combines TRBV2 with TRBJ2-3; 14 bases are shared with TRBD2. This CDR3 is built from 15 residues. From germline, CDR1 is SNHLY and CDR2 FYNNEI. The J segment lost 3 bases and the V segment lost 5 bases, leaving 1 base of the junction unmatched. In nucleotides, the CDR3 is TGTGCCAGCAGTCGACTAGCGGGGGGGACAGATACGCAGTATTTT. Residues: CASSRLAGGTDTQYF. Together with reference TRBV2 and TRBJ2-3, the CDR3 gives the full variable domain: EPEVTQTPSHQVTQMGQEVILRCVPISNHLYFYWYRQILGQKVEFLVSFYNNEISEKSEIFDDQFSVERPDGSNFTLKIRSTKLEDSAMYFCASSRLAGGTDTQYFGPGTRLTVL.

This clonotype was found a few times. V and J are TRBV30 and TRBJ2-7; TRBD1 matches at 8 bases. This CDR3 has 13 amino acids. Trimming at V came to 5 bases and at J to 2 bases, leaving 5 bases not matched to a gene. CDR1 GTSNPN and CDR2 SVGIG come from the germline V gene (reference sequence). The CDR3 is CAWGTGTAYEQYF. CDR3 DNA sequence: TGTGCCTGGGGGACAGGTACAGCCTACGAGCAGTACTTC.

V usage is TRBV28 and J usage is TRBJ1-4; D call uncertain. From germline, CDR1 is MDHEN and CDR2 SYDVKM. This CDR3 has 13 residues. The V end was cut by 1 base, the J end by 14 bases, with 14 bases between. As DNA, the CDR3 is TGTGCCAGCAGTTTATCTCCGGAGATTGGGCTGTTTTTT. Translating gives CASSLSPEIGLFF.

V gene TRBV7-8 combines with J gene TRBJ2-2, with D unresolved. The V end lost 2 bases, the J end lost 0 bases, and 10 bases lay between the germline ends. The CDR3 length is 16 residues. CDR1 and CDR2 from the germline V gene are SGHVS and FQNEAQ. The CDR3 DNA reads TGTGCCAGCAGCTTACGAGGCAGCACGAACACCGGGGAGCTGTTTTTT. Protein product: CASSLRGSTNTGELFF.

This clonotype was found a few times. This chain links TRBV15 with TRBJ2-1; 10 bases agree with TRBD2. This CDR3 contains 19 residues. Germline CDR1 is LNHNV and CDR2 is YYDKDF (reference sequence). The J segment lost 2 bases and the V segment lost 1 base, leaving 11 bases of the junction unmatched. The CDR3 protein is CATSRGASGSLGAYNEQFF. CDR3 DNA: TGTGCCACCAGCAGAGGGGCTAGCGGGAGTTTGGGCGCCTACAATGAGCAGTTCTTC. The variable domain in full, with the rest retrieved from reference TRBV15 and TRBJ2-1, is DAMVIQNPRYQVTQFGKPVTLSCSQTLNHNVMYWYQQKSSQAPKLLFHYYDKDFNNEADTPDNFQSRRPNTSFCFLDIRSPGLGDTAMYLCATSRGASGSLGAYNEQFFGPGTRLTVL.

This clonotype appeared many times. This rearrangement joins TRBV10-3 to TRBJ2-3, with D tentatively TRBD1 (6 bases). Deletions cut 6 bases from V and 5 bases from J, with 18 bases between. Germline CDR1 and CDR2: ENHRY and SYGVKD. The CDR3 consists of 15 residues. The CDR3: CAIRGPRGAEDTQYF. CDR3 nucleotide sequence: TGTGCCATCAGAGGACCCAGGGGCGCGGAAGATACGCAGTATTTT.

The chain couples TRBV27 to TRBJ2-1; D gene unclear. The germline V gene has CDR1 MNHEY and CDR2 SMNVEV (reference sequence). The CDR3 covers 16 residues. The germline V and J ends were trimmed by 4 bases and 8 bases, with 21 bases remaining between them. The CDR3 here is CASSCKAGISFYEQFF. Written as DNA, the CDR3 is TGTGCCAGCAGTTGTAAAGCTGGCATCAGTTTCTATGAGCAGTTCTTC.

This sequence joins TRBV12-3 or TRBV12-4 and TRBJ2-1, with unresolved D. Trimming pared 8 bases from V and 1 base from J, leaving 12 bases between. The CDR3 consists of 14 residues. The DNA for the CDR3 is TGTGCCAGCGGAAACGACTGGTCCTACAATGAGCAGTTCTTC. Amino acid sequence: CASGNDWSYNEQFF.

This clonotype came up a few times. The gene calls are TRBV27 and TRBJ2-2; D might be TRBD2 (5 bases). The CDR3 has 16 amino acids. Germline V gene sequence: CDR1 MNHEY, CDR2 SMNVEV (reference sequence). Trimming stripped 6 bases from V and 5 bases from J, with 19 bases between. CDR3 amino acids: CASSPTRPWETGELFF. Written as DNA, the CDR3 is TGTGCCAGCAGCCCCACGAGGCCGTGGGAGACCGGGGAGCTGTTTTTT.

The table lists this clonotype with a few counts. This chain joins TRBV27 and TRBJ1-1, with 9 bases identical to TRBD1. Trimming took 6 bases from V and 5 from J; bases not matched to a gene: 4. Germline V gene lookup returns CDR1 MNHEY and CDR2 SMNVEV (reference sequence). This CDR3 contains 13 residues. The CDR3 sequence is CASRRQGGTEAFF. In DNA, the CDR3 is TGTGCCAGCAGGAGACAGGGGGGGACTGAAGCTTTCTTT.

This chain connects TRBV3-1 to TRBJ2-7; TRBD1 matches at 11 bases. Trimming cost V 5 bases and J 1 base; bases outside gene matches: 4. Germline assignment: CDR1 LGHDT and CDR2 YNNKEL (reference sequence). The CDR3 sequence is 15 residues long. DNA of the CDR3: TGTGCCAGCAGCACCCGGGACAGGGGGTCCTACGAGCAGTACTTC. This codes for CASSTRDRGSYEQYF.